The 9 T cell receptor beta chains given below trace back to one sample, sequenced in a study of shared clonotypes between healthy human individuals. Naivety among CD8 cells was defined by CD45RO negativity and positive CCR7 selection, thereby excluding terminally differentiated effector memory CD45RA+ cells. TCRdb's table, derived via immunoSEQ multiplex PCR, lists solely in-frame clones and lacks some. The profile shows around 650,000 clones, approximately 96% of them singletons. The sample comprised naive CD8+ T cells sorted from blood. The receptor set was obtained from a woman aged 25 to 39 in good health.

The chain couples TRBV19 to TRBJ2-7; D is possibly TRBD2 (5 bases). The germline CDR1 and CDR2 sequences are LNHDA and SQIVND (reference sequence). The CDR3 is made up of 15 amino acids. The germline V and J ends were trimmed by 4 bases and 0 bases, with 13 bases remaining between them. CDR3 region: CASSRESGSSYEQYF. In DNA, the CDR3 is TGTGCCAGTAGTAGAGAGAGCGGAAGCTCCTACGAGCAGTACTTC.

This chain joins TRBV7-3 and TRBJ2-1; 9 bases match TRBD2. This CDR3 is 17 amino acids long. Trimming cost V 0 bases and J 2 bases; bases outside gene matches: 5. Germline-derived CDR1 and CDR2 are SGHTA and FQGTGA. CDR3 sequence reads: CASSLTSGRSPYNEQFF. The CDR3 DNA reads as TGTGCCAGCAGCTTAACGAGCGGGAGGAGCCCCTACAATGAGCAGTTCTTC.

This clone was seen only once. The CDR3 bases are TGTGCCAGCAGCGTAGAGGTACAGACCCTTTCTGGCTACACCTTC. This sequence encodes CASSVEVQTLSGYTF. The chain carries TRBV9 and TRBJ1-2, with no clear D. This CDR3 comprises 15 residues. The germline CDR1 and CDR2 sequences are SGDLS and YYNGEE. V lost 0 bases to trimming and J lost 7 bases, with 16 bases between them.

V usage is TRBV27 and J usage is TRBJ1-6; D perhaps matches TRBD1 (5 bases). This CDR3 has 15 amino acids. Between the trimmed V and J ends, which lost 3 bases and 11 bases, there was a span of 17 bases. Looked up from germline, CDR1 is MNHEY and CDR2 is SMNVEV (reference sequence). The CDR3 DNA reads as TGTGCCAGCAGTTTGGCCAGCGGCCCAGGGCCACCCCTCCACTTT. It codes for CASSLASGPGPPLHF.

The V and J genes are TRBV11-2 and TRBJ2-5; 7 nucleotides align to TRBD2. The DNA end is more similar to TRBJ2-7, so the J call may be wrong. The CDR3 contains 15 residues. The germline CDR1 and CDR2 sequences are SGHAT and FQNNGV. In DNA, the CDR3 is TGTGCCAGCAGCTTCGCGGCGGGAGTCAACCACGAGCAGTACTTC. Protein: CASSFAAGVNHEQYF.

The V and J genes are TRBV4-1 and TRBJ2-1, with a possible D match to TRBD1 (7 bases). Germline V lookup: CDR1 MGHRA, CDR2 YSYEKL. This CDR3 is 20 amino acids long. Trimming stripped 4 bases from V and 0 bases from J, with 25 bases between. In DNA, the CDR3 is TGCGCCAGCAGCCCGCAAGGACAGGCAAGTCGGAGGGGCTCCTACAATGAGCAGTTCTTC. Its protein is CASSPQGQASRRGSYNEQFF.

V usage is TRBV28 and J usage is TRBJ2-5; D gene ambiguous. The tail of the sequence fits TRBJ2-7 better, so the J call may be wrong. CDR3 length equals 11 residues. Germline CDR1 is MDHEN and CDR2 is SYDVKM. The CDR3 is CASSSDYEQYF. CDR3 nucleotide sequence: TGTGCCAGCAGCTCCGATTACGAGCAGTACTTC.

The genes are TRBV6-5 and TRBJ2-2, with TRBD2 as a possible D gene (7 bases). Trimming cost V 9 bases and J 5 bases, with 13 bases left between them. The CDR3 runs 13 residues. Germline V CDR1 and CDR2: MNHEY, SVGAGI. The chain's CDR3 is CASGEGGTGELFF. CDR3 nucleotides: TGTGCCAGTGGGGAGGGGGGAACCGGGGAGCTGTTTTTT.

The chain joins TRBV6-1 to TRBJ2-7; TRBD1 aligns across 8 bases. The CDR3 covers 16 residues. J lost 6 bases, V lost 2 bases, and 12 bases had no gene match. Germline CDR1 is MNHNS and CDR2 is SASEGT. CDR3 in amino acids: CASSEQTGAHWGEQYF. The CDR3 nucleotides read TGTGCCAGCAGTGAACAGACAGGGGCCCATTGGGGCGAGCAGTACTTC.